The entry below gives a single T cell receptor (beta chain) sequence along with its context. The antigen is undetermined. TCRdb's copy holds only in-frame clones and misses some; the assay was immunoSEQ multiplex PCR. The data contain hundreds of thousands of clones, around nine tenths of them singletons. The data were taken from a study of Ad26.COV2.S vaccination and SARS-CoV-2 variants. Study overall: The study gave Ad26.COV2.S intramuscularly, once or twice 56 days apart. Study-level points and caveats: Responses of spike-specific T cells (both CD8+ and CD4+) reportedly showed substantial breadth after vaccination.

Unmatched junction bases numbered 8, after V lost 5 bases and J lost 1 base. The CDR3 totals 16 residues. Per the germline V gene, CDR1 is SGHVS and CDR2 is FNYEAQ. Treatment in this sample: approximately 18 received Ad26.COV2.S at low or high dose, single or two shots; about 5 received placebo; per-sample allocation not given. The study sampled participants on day 63 after the first vaccine or placebo injection. The source was peripheral blood, collected in a trial of Ad26.COV2.S vaccine versus placebo. The rearrangement uses TRBV7-6 and TRBJ1-2; 9 nucleotides line up with TRBD1. The clonotype was recovered from a person between 18 and 65 years old who received the Ad26.COV2.S COVID-19 vaccine or a placebo. CDR3 region: CASSPRQGGINYGYTF. As DNA, the CDR3 is TGTGCCAGCAGCCCCCGACAGGGGGGTATTAACTATGGCTACACCTTC.